This passage covers 7 T cell receptor beta chains from one sample sequenced in a study of blood T cell repertoires in COVID-19. Clones were read by immunoSEQ multiplex PCR, and TCRdb kept only the in-frame ones, dropping some. The sample comprises 160,000 or so clones, over 75% of which are singletons, and about 6.8% rests with the top ten. The sample taken for sequencing was peripheral blood. The origin of the receptors is an older man with active or convalescent COVID-19.

This clone was recorded a few times. J is TRBJ2-6 and V is TRBV5-1; possible D gene TRBD2, 6 bases. Looked up from germline, CDR1 is SGHRS and CDR2 is YFSETQ. The V gene lost 0 bases and the J gene lost 2 bases, with 9 bases spanning the gap. This CDR3 region has 16 residues. CDR3 sequence: CASSLGAGPGANVLTF. The CDR3 coding sequence is TGCGCCAGCAGCTTGGGGGCGGGGCCTGGGGCCAACGTCCTGACTTTC.

The chain employs TRBV5-1 and TRBJ2-7; 14 bases map to TRBD2. Looked up from germline, CDR1 is SGHRS and CDR2 is YFSETQ. Trimming removed 4 bases from V and 4 bases from J; junction bases left unmatched: 7. This CDR3 is 16 amino acids long. The CDR3 reads CASSAGTSGSTYEQYF. In DNA form, the CDR3 reads TGCGCCAGCAGCGCAGGGACTAGCGGGAGTACATACGAGCAGTACTTC.

This rearrangement joins TRBV2 to TRBJ2-1, with 9 bases identical to TRBD2. Per the germline V gene, CDR1 is SNHLY and CDR2 is FYNNEI. This CDR3 region has 21 residues. After removal of 5 bases from V and 7 bases from J, the junction contained 27 bases not matched to a gene. CDR3 protein: CASSLIYRATGTSRGGNEQFF. In DNA form, the CDR3 reads TGTGCCAGCAGTTTAATATACAGGGCGACCGGGACTAGCCGAGGAGGAAATGAGCAGTTCTTC.

The V and J genes are TRBV11-2 and TRBJ2-3, with 7 bases that match TRBD1. Germline-derived CDR1 and CDR2 are SGHAT and FQNNGV. Trimming removed 5 bases from V and 4 bases from J; junction bases left unmatched: 6. This CDR3 has 14 residues. The chain's CDR3 is CASSVDRAADTQYF. DNA for the CDR3: TGTGCCAGCAGCGTCGACAGGGCTGCAGATACGCAGTATTTT.

At least ten counts were recorded for this clone. The genes are TRBV12-5 and TRBJ2-5, with a tentative D call TRBD1 (5 bases). V was pared by 1 base and J by 3 bases, with 15 bases between. The CDR3 is 16 amino acids. Germline CDR1 and CDR2: LGHNT and FRNRAP. The CDR3 region has the DNA TGTGCTAGTGGTTTGGGAACAGGTGTACCGGAAGAGACCCAGTACTTC. Translation gives CASGLGTGVPEETQYF. Supplemented by reference TRBV12-5 and TRBJ2-5, the full variable domain reads DARVTQTPRHKVTEMGQEVTMRCQPILGHNTVFWYRQTMMQGLELLAYFRNRAPLDDSGMPKDRFSAEMPDATLATLKIQPSEPRDSAVYFCASGLGTGVPEETQYFGPGTRLLVL.

This clone has just one count. The chain uses TRBV6-6 and TRBJ2-7, with TRBD2 identical over 8 bases. This CDR3 has 13 residues. After removal of 7 bases from V and 2 bases from J, the junction contained 4 bases not matched to a gene. Germline CDR1 and CDR2: MNHNY and SVGAGI (reference sequence). CDR3 sequence (DNA): TGTGCCAGCAACTCCGGGGGGGCCTACGAGCAGTACTTC. Translation: CASNSGGAYEQYF.

The V gene is TRBV5-8, the J gene TRBJ1-1, with 9 nucleotides matching TRBD1. The ends lost 5 bases at V and 4 bases at J; junction bases unmatched: 6. This CDR3 is built from 14 residues. Germline CDR1 SGHTS, CDR2 YDEGEE. The CDR3 reads CASSFDRGATEAFF. The DNA of the CDR3 is TGTGCCAGCAGTTTTGACAGGGGGGCCACTGAAGCTTTCTTT.